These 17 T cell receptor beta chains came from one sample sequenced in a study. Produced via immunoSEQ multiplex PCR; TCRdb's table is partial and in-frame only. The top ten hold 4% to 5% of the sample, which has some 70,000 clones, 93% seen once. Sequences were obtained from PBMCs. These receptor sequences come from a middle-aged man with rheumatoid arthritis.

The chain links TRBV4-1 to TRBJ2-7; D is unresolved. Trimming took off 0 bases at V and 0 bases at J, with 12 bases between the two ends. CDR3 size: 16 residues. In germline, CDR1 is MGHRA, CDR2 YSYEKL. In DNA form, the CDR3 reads TGCGCCAGCAGCCAAGATGCTGGAAAGAGCTCCTACGAGCAGTACTTC. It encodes CASSQDAGKSSYEQYF.

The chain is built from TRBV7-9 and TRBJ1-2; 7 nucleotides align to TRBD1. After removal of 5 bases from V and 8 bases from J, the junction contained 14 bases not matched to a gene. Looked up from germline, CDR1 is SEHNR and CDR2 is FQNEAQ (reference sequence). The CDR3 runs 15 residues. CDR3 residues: CASSPTEGATWGYTF. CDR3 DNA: TGTGCCAGCAGCCCCACGGAGGGGGCAACGTGGGGCTACACCTTC. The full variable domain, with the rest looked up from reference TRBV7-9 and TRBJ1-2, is DTGVSQNPRHKITKRGQNVTFRCDPISEHNRLYWYRQTLGQGPEFLTYFQNEAQLEKSRLLSDRFSAERPKGSFSTLEIQRTEQGDSAMYLCASSPTEGATWGYTFGSGTRLTVV.

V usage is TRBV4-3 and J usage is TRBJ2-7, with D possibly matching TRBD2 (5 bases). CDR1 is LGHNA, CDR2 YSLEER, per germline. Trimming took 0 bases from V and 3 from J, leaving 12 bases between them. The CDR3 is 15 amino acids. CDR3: CASSQDPAEYYEQYF. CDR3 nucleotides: TGCGCCAGCAGCCAAGATCCAGCGGAATACTACGAGCAGTACTTC.

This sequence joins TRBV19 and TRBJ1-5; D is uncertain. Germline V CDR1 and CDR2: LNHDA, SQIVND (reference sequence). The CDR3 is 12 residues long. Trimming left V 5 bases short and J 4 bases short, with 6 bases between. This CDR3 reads CASSWGNQPQHF. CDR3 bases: TGTGCCAGTAGTTGGGGAAATCAGCCCCAGCATTTT.

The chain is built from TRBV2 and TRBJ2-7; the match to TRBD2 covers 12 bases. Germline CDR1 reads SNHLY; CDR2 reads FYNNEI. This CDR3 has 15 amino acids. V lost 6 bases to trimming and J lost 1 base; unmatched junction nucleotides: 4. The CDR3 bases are TGTGCCAGCAGCCCAACTAGCGGGGGGTCCTACGAGCAGTACTTC. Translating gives CASSPTSGGSYEQYF.

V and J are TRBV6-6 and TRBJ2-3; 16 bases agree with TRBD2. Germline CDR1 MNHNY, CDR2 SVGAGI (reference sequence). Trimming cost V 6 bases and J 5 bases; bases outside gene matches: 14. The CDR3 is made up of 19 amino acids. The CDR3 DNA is TGTGCCAGCAGCTTATCCGGGACTAGCGGGGGGGCATCTTTAGATACGCAGTATTTT. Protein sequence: CASSLSGTSGGASLDTQYF.

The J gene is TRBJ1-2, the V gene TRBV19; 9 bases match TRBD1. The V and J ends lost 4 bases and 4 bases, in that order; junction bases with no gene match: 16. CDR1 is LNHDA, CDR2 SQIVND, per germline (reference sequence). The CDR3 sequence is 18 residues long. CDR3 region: CASSSPRVNRGRAYGYTF. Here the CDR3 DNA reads TGTGCCAGTAGTAGCCCCCGGGTCAACAGGGGGCGCGCCTATGGCTACACCTTC.

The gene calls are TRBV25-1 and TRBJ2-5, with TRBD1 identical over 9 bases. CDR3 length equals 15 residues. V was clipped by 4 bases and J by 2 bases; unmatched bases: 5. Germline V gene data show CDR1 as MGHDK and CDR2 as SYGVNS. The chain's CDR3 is CASSVPGTGQETQYF. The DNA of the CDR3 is TGTGCCAGCAGTGTGCCCGGGACAGGGCAAGAGACCCAGTACTTC.

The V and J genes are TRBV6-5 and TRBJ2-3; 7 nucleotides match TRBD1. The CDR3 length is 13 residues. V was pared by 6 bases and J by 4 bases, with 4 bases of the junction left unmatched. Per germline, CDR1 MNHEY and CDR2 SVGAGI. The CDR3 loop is CASRTGVPDTQYF. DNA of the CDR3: TGTGCCAGCAGAACAGGGGTCCCAGATACGCAGTATTTT.

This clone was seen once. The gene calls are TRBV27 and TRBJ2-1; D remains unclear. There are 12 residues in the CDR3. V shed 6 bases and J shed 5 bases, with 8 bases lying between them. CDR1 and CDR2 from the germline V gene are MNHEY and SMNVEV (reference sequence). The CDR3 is CASRRTNNEQFF. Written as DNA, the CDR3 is TGTGCCAGCAGGCGGACCAACAATGAGCAGTTCTTC.

The DNA of the CDR3 is TGTGCCAGCAGTCGGACAGGGGCTGGAAACACCATATATTTT. As protein: CASSRTGAGNTIYF. This chain joins TRBV27 and TRBJ1-3; 9 bases are a match to TRBD1. V was pared by 5 bases and J by 2 bases, with 1 base of the junction left unmatched. This CDR3 region has 14 residues. CDR1 MNHEY and CDR2 SMNVEV come from the germline V gene (reference sequence).

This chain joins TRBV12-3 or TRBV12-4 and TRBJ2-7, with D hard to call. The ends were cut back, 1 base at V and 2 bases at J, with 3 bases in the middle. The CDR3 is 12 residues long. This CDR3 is CASSLGAYEQYF. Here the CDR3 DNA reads TGTGCCAGCAGTTTAGGGGCCTACGAGCAGTACTTC.

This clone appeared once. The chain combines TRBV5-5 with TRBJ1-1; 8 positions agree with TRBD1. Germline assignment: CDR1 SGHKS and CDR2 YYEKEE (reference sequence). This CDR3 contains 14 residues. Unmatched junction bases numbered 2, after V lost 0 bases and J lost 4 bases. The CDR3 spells CASSLGTGSTEAFF. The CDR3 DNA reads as TGTGCCAGCAGCTTGGGGACAGGGAGCACTGAAGCTTTCTTT. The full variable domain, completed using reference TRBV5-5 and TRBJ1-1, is DAGVTQSPTHLIKTRGQQVTLRCSPISGHKSVSWYQQVLGQGPQFIFQYYEKEERGRGNFPDRFSARQFPNYSSELNVNALLLGDSALYLCASSLGTGSTEAFFGQGTRLTVV.

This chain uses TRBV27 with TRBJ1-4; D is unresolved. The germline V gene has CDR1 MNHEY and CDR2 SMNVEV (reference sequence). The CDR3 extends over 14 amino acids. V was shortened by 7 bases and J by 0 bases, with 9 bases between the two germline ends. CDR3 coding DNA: TGTGCCAGCAAGGTCGATGCAACTAATGAAAAACTGTTTTTT. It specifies CASKVDATNEKLFF. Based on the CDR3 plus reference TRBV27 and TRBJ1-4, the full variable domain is EAQVTQNPRYLITVTGKKLTVTCSQNMNHEYMSWYRQDPGLGLRQIYYSMNVEVTDKGDVPEGYKVSRKEKRNFPLILESPSPNQTSLYFCASKVDATNEKLFFGSGTQLSVL.

CDR3 residues: CASSSNRGLTSEQYF. The CDR3 DNA sequence: TGTGCCAGCAGTTCCAACAGGGGTTTAACCTCCGAGCAGTACTTC. V gene TRBV6-5 combines with J gene TRBJ2-7; 7 bases line up with TRBD1. CDR3 length: 15 residues. Trimming took 4 bases from V and 6 from J; bases not matched to a gene: 12. The germline V gene encodes CDR1 MNHEY and CDR2 SVGAGI.

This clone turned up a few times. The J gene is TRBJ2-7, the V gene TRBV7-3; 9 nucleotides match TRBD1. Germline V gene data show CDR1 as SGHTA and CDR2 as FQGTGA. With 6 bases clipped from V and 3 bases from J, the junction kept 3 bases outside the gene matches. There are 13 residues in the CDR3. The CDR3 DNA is TGTGCCAGCAGTTGGGGACAGGGCTACGAGCAGTACTTC. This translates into CASSWGQGYEQYF.

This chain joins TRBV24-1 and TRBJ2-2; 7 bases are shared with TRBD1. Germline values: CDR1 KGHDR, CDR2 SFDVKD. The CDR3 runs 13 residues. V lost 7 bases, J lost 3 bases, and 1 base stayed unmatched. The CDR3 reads CATRTGDTGELFF. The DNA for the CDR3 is TGTGCCACCAGAACAGGGGACACCGGGGAGCTGTTTTTT.